This TCR beta chain was sequenced during a study of T cells in Graves' hyperthyroidism and ophthalmopathy. Study-wide context: Any treatment followed the collection of peripheral blood at initial diagnosis.

Trimming left V 4 bases short and J 0 bases short, with 12 bases between. The germline V gene has CDR1 PRHDT and CDR2 FYEKMQ (reference sequence). The length of the CDR3 is 15 residues. The cohort's ophthalmopathy patients, a group with duration under 3 months, had a Clinical Activity Score of at least 3 and a NOSPECS grade of at least 4. On the basis of clinical symptoms, serum thyroxine and TRAb, thyroid ultrasound and orbital computed tomography, diagnoses were made. Researchers amplified the TCR beta CDR3 regions from RNA transcripts. The HTBI primer set served for first-round RT-PCR of the TCR CDR3. From the multiplex PCR reads, TCRdb called clonotypes with MiXCR, one entry per CDR3 protein. Among nearly 250,000 distinct CDR3 sequences listed, about 24% were seen once. This clonotype showed up many times. Antigen specificity is unknown. Findings and caveats of the study: Most clonotypes expanded in the thyroid (above 0.001) were also present in blood.

The receptor's source is a woman in her 40s with Graves' ophthalmopathy. Sample: blood. The chain recombines TRBV13 with TRBJ2-5; maybe TRBD2 (6 bases). CDR3 nucleotide sequence: TGTGCCAGCAGCTACCGACTAGACTACCAAGAGACCCAGTACTTC. Translating gives CASSYRLDYQETQYF. Based on the CDR3 plus reference TRBV13 and TRBJ2-5, the full variable domain is AAGVIQSPRHLIKEKRETATLKCYPIPRHDTVYWYQQGPGQDPQFLISFYEKMQSDKGSIPDRFSAQQFSDYHSELNMSSLELGDSALYFCASSYRLDYQETQYFGPGTRLLVL.